This T cell receptor beta chain was identified during a study of T-cell reconstitution after alpha-beta-depleted transplantation in children. Study-wide points: One year after transplant, T-cell counts and diversity came mostly from newly produced T cells.

Concerning this clonotype: Its antigen is as yet unknown.

CDR1 and CDR2 (germline): MNHNS, SASEGT. This CDR3 region has 15 residues. The V end was cut by 6 bases, the J end by 6 bases, with 18 bases between. TCRbeta library construction was performed incorporating unique molecular identifiers. TCRdb passed the PCR reads through MiXCR, listing each CDR3 protein once. The top ten hold roughly two fifths of the sample, which has around 370,000 distinct CDR3 sequences, 15% to 20% seen once. The chain has TRBV6-1 and TRBJ2-1; D possibly uses TRBD1 or TRBD2 (5 bases each). The sequencing here drew on PBMCs, mostly from graft donor cells, taken 360 days after TCRalphabeta/CD19-depleted stem cell transplant. The receptor's source is a male patient aged 2 to 9 who had a stem cell transplant for acute lymphoblastic leukemia, so the T cells may come from the graft donor. This CDR3 reads CASSALGESSNEQFF. In DNA form, the CDR3 reads TGTGCCAGCAGCGCACTAGGGGAATCTTCCAATGAGCAGTTCTTC.